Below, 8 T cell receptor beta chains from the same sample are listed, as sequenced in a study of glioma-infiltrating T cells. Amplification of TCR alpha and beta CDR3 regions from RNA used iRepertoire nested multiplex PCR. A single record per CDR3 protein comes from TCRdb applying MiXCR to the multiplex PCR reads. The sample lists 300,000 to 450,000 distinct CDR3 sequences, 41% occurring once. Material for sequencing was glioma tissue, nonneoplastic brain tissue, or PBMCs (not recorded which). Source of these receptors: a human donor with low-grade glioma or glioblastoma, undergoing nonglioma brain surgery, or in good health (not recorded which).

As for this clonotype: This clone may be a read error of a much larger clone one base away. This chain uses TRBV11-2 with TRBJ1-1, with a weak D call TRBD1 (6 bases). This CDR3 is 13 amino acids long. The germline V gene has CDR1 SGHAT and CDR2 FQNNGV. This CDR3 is CASSAGQNTKAFF. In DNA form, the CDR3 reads TGTGCCAGCAGCGCTGGACAGAACACTAAAGCTTTCTTT.

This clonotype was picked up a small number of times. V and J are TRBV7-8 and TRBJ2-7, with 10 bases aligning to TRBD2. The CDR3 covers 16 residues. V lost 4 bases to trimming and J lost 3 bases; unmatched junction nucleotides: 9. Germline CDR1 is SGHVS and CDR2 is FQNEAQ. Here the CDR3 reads CASSSHRTSGYYEQYF. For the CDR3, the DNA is TGTGCCAGCAGCTCCCACAGGACTAGCGGTTACTACGAGCAGTACTTC.

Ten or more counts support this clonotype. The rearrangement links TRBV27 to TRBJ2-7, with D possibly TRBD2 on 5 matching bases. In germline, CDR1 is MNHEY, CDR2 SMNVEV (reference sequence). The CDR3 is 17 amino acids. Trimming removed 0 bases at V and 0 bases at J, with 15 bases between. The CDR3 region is CASSLSRGFGSSYEQYF. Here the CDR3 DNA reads TGTGCCAGCAGTTTATCCCGCGGGTTTGGCAGCTCCTACGAGCAGTACTTC.

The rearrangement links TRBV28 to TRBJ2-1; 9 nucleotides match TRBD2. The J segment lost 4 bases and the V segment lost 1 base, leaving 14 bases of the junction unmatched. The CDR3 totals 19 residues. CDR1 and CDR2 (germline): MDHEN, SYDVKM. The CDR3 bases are TGTGCCAGCAGTTTATACACTAGCGGGCTACGAGGGGGATACAATGAGCAGTTCTTC. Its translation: CASSLYTSGLRGGYNEQFF.

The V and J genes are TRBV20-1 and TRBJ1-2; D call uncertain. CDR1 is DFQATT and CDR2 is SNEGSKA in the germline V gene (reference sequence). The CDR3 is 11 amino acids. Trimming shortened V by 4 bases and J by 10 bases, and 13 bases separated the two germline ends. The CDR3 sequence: CSATTSSNYTF. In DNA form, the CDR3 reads TGCAGTGCTACGACCTCCTCCAACTACACCTTC.

The CDR3: CASSPQGEAEAFF. The CDR3 coding sequence is TGTGCCAGCAGCCCACAAGGGGAGGCTGAAGCTTTCTTT. V gene TRBV7-9 combines with J gene TRBJ1-1; maybe TRBD1 (5 bases). The CDR3 contains 13 residues. Looked up from germline, CDR1 is SEHNR and CDR2 is FQNEAQ (reference sequence). V dropped 5 bases and J dropped 6 bases, with 13 bases sitting between them. The variable domain in full, completed from reference TRBV7-9 and TRBJ1-1, reads DTGVSQNPRHKITKRGQNVTFRCDPISEHNRLYWYRQTLGQGPEFLTYFQNEAQLEKSRLLSDRFSAERPKGSFSTLEIQRTEQGDSAMYLCASSPQGEAEAFFGQGTRLTVV.

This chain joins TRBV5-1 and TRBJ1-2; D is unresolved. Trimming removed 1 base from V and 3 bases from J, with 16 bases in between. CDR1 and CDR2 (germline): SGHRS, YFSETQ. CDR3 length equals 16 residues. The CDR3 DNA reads TGCGCCAGCAGCTTGAGCCCAGGCCATTCCTACTATGGCTACACCTTC. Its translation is CASSLSPGHSYYGYTF.

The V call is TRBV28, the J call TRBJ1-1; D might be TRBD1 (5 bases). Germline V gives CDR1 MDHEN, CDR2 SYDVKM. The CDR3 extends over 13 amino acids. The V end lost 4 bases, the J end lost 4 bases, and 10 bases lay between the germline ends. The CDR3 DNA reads TGTGCCAGCAGTTCAGGGTCAGGCACTGAAGCTTTCTTT. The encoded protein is CASSSGSGTEAFF.